The 14 T cell receptor beta chains below come from one sample, sequenced in a study of cytomegalovirus exposure and HLA in healthy donors. PCR used 60 Vbeta primers and 13 Jbeta primers. The repertoire was sequenced with immunoSEQ multiplex PCR; TCRdb's copy has only in-frame clones and lacks some. The sample data list approximately 110,000 clones. The sequenced material came from PBMCs. Receptors were obtained from a man aged 45-60 years in good health and CMV-seronegative.

The chain has TRBV4-1 and TRBJ2-1; unclear D gene. With 0 bases removed from V and 0 bases from J, the gap between germline ends came to 6 bases. The CDR3 length is 15 residues. Germline CDR1 MGHRA, CDR2 YSYEKL. The CDR3 region has the DNA TGCGCCAGCAGCCAAGACCCAGGCTCCTACAATGAGCAGTTCTTC. This gives the protein CASSQDPGSYNEQFF.

The V gene is TRBV5-5, the J gene TRBJ2-5, with TRBD1 matching over 8 bases. Germline V CDR1 and CDR2: SGHKS, YYEKEE (reference sequence). There are 17 residues in the CDR3. V shed 1 base, J shed 2 bases, and the junction held 10 bases outside the gene matches. The CDR3: CASSLSFLTGVQETQYF. The DNA for the CDR3 is TGTGCCAGCAGCTTGAGTTTCTTGACAGGGGTACAAGAGACCCAGTACTTC. Together with reference TRBV5-5 and TRBJ2-5, the CDR3 gives the full variable domain: DAGVTQSPTHLIKTRGQQVTLRCSPISGHKSVSWYQQVLGQGPQFIFQYYEKEERGRGNFPDRFSARQFPNYSSELNVNALLLGDSALYLCASSLSFLTGVQETQYFGPGTRLLVL.

The J gene is TRBJ2-3, the V gene TRBV12-5; 8 nucleotides align to TRBD1. This CDR3 spans 14 amino acids. CDR1 is LGHNT and CDR2 is FRNRAP in the germline V gene. J lost 4 bases, V lost 2 bases, and 2 bases had no gene match. The CDR3 loop reads CASGLTGGPDTQYF. CDR3 sequence (DNA): TGTGCTAGTGGTTTGACAGGGGGTCCAGATACGCAGTATTTT.

The rearrangement joins TRBV18 to TRBJ2-5, with D possibly matching TRBD1 (6 bases). CDR1 is KGHSH, CDR2 LQKENI, per germline. V was clipped by 6 bases and J by 1 base, with 15 bases between them. The CDR3 loop spans 15 amino acids. The CDR3 DNA reads as TGTGCCAGCTCTCCGGGTACAGGGATCCAAGAGACCCAGTACTTC. Translating it yields CASSPGTGIQETQYF.

This chain connects TRBV14 to TRBJ2-1; tentative D call: TRBD2 (6 bases). This CDR3 is built from 19 residues. Trimming removed 4 bases from V and 2 bases from J, with 24 bases in between. Germline V CDR1 and CDR2: SGHDN, FVKESK. The chain's CDR3 is CASSPLLAQYLLPYNEQFF. The CDR3 DNA follows: TGTGCCAGCAGCCCCTTACTAGCACAGTATCTACTACCCTACAATGAGCAGTTCTTC.

The CDR3 sequence is CASRDSSYEQYF. DNA for the CDR3: TGTGCCAGCAGGGACAGCTCCTACGAGCAGTACTTC. The chain employs TRBV2 and TRBJ2-7, with TRBD1 as a possible D gene (6 bases). CDR1 is SNHLY and CDR2 is FYNNEI in the germline V gene. The length of the CDR3 is 12 residues. V shed 6 bases and J shed 0 bases, with 6 bases lying between them.

The chain couples TRBV4-1 to TRBJ1-6; D gene unclear. Per germline, CDR1 MGHRA and CDR2 YSYEKL. Trimming left V 1 base short and J 2 bases short, with 15 bases between. This CDR3 is built from 18 residues. The CDR3 loop reads CASSQGVSAGAYNSPLHF. The CDR3 DNA reads as TGCGCCAGCAGCCAAGGTGTTAGCGCAGGCGCCTATAATTCACCCCTCCACTTT.

The genes are TRBV6-5 and TRBJ1-2, with TRBD1 matching 7 bases. The junction had 5 bases not matched to a gene; V was cut back by 2 bases and J by 2 bases. The CDR3 runs 15 residues. Germline lookup yields CDR1 MNHEY and CDR2 SVGAGI. This CDR3 reads CASSYAPTGNYGYTF. As DNA, the CDR3 is TGTGCCAGCAGTTACGCCCCGACAGGGAACTATGGCTACACCTTC.

V gene TRBV18 combines with J gene TRBJ2-1; 8 nucleotides align to TRBD2. V lost 3 bases and J lost 8; bases outside the gene matches: 9. Looked up from germline, CDR1 is KGHSH and CDR2 is LQKENI. The CDR3 contains 15 residues. The CDR3, as DNA: TGTGCCAGCTCACCCGGCGGGCGGGAGGTGCATGAGCAGTTCTTC. It specifies CASSPGGREVHEQFF. The full variable domain, its missing parts supplied by reference TRBV18 and TRBJ2-1, is NAGVMQNPRHLVRRRGQEARLRCSPMKGHSHVYWYRQLPEEGLKFMVYLQKENIIDESGMPKERFSAEFPKEGPSILRIQQVVRGDSAAYFCASSPGGREVHEQFFGPGTRLTVL.

The chain employs TRBV6-6 and TRBJ1-1; a weak D match, TRBD1 (5 bases). V lost 5 bases to trimming and J lost 5 bases, with 9 bases between them. The CDR3 covers 12 residues. The germline V gene encodes CDR1 MNHNY and CDR2 SVGAGI (reference sequence). The CDR3 coding sequence is TGTGCCAGCAGTCACAGGTCTACTGAAGCTTTCTTT. This gives the protein CASSHRSTEAFF.

V is TRBV13 and J is TRBJ2-7; D remains ambiguous. V lost 8 bases and J lost 2, with 16 bases in between. This CDR3 comprises 14 residues. Germline V CDR1 and CDR2: PRHDT, FYEKMQ (reference sequence). The CDR3 DNA reads TGTGCCAGCTCATTCATCGGGTCAACCTACGAGCAGTACTTC. Translated: CASSFIGSTYEQYF. The variable domain in full, with the rest retrieved from reference TRBV13 and TRBJ2-7, is AAGVIQSPRHLIKEKRETATLKCYPIPRHDTVYWYQQGPGQDPQFLISFYEKMQSDKGSIPDRFSAQQFSDYHSELNMSSLELGDSALYFCASSFIGSTYEQYFGPGTRLTVT.

Notes on this clone: In the same sample, other DNA sequences code for this CDR3. The chain couples TRBV5-1 to TRBJ1-3; the match to TRBD1 covers 8 bases. The V gene's germline CDR1 is SGHRS and CDR2 YFSETQ. The CDR3 has 15 residues. The V segment lost 0 bases and the J segment 7 bases; nucleotides outside the gene matches: 6. The CDR3 sequence: CASSLGQGAGNTIYF. DNA of the CDR3: TGCGCCAGCAGCTTGGGGCAGGGGGCCGGGAACACCATATATTTT.

V gene TRBV11-2 combines with J gene TRBJ2-1; TRBD1 matches 10 bases. The CDR3 loop spans 16 amino acids. With 3 bases clipped from V and 7 bases from J, the junction kept 9 bases outside the gene matches. Germline V gene lookup returns CDR1 SGHAT and CDR2 FQNNGV. The CDR3 DNA follows: TGTGCCAGCAGCTTGGGCCGGACAGGGGGAGATAATGAGCAGTTCTTC. The encoded protein is CASSLGRTGGDNEQFF. The full variable domain, with the rest looked up from reference TRBV11-2 and TRBJ2-1, is EAGVAQSPRYKIIEKRQSVAFWCNPISGHATLYWYQQILGQGPKLLIQFQNNGVVDDSQLPKDRFSAERLKGVDSTLKIQPAKLEDSAVYLCASSLGRTGGDNEQFFGPGTRLTVL.

The CDR3 protein is CASREVYSNQPQHF. The CDR3 coding sequence is TGTGCCAGCCGGGAGGTTTATAGCAATCAGCCCCAGCATTTT. The J gene is TRBJ1-5, the V gene TRBV2; D gene unclear. CDR1 is SNHLY and CDR2 is FYNNEI in the germline V gene. The CDR3 has 14 residues. Trimming removed 8 bases at V and 0 bases at J, with 11 bases between.